The T cell receptor (beta chain) under discussion was sequenced for a study of cytomegalovirus exposure and HLA in healthy donors. Points from the study as a whole: Upon later analysis, HLA-associated TCR beta chains proved more clonally expanded than other, equally common chains.

There are a few counts of this clone. What it binds is not known. The PCR made use of 60 Vbeta and 13 Jbeta primers. Sequencing used immunoSEQ multiplex PCR; TCRdb keeps in-frame clones, though not all of them. The sample contains fewer than 200,000 clones, roughly 80% of which appear only once. The receptor comes from a woman aged 50 to 60 in good health and CMV-seropositive. Sequences were obtained from PBMCs.

CDR3 loop: CASTHGEAGNTIYF. CDR3 DNA: TGTGCCAGCACTCACGGGGAGGCTGGAAACACCATATATTTT. The rearrangement uses TRBV6-6 and TRBJ1-3; unclear D gene. Trimming cost V 7 bases and J 2 bases, with 12 bases left between them. CDR1 is MNHNY, CDR2 SVGAGI, per germline (reference sequence). The CDR3 totals 14 residues.